The T cell receptor beta chain under discussion was sequenced for a study of T cells in Graves' hyperthyroidism and ophthalmopathy. Study-level findings and limits: Ophthalmopathy onset followed model prediction by a median about 6.9 months. Patients with ophthalmopathy were separated from those with stable hyperthyroidism by a 13 V-J model.

CDR3 length: 13 residues. CDR1 SEHNR and CDR2 FQNEAQ come from the germline V gene (reference sequence). V lost 6 bases and J lost 1, with 7 bases in between. There are many counts of this clonotype. Its antigen is unidentified. Clinical symptoms, serum thyroxine, TRAb, thyroid ultrasound and orbital computed tomography informed diagnoses. Researchers amplified the TCR beta CDR3 regions from RNA transcripts. TCR CDR3 regions were first amplified by RT-PCR with HTBI primers. TCRdb itself ran the multiplex PCR reads through MiXCR, one entry per CDR3 protein. Counted here are hundreds of thousands of distinct CDR3 sequences, roughly a fifth occurring once; the ten biggest clones make up less than 45%.

This TCR was recovered from a man aged 50 to 60 with Graves' ophthalmopathy. What was sequenced was blood. The V gene is TRBV7-9, the J gene TRBJ1-5; no clear D. CDR3 DNA sequence: TGTGCCAGCAGTTTATGGAGCAATCAGCCCCAGCATTTT. Its translation: CASSLWSNQPQHF.